A selection of T cell receptor beta chains follows, all from one sample in a study of cytomegalovirus exposure and HLA in healthy donors. TCRdb's table, derived via immunoSEQ multiplex PCR, lists solely in-frame clones and lacks some. The profile shows roughly 120,000 clones, 70% to 80% of them singletons. The sequencing sample was made of PBMCs. Receptors were obtained from a man in his forties or fifties in good health and CMV-seropositive. CDR3s include the opening cysteine and the closing phenylalanine or tryptophan. The D gene is left open where the match is weak. Rows may omit the clone size; those that give it use once, few, many or a size class.

CDR3 DNA | CDR3 protein | V gene | CDR3 length | D gene | J gene | clone size
TGTGCCAGCAGCGGCTCCTACGAGCAGTACTTC | CASSGSYEQYF | TRBV28 | 11 | NA | TRBJ2-7 | once
TGCAGCGTTCCTGGCGGGGGGGCTGAAGCTTTCTTT | CSVPGGGAEAFF | TRBV29-1 | 12 | NA | TRBJ1-1 | NA
TGTGCCAGCAGAACCTCGGGCACAGATACGCAGTATTTT | CASRTSGTDTQYF | TRBV7-9 | 13 | NA | TRBJ2-3 | NA
TGTGCCAGCAGCCAAGAGGAGAATCAGCCCCAGCACTTT | CASSQEENQPQHF | TRBV4-2 | 13 | NA | TRBJ1-5 | NA
TGTGCCAGTAGGGGATCGGGAGACGGCTGGGAAAAACTGTTTTTT | CASRGSGDGWEKLFF | TRBV19 | 15 | NA | TRBJ1-4 | NA
TGTGCCAGCAGCTTGTCTGGAGGGGCGGCAGATACGCAGTATTTT | CASSLSGGAADTQYF | TRBV5-4 | 15 | NA | TRBJ2-3 | NA
TGTGCCAGCAGCGTAGGGGACTCATACACAGATACGCAGTATTTT | CASSVGDSYTDTQYF | TRBV9 | 15 | NA | TRBJ2-3 | NA
TGTGCCATCAGTGAGGTGTCCCCATCTAATTCACCCCTCCACTTT | CAISEVSPSNSPLHF | TRBV10-3 | 15 | NA | TRBJ1-6 | NA
TGTGCCAGCAGTCGATCCCGGACAGGGCTCGACGGGGAGCTGTTTTTT | CASSRSRTGLDGELFF | TRBV6-6 | 16 | TRBD1 | TRBJ2-2 | NA
TGTGCCTGGAGCCTAAATGGCGGGACAGGGGCTTTGCCCCTCCACTTT | CAWSLNGGTGALPLHF | TRBV30 | 16 | TRBD1 | TRBJ1-6 | NA
TGTGCCAGTAACATGGGGGCGACAACTAATGAAAAACTGTTTTTT | CASNMGATTNEKLFF | TRBV19 | 15 | NA | TRBJ1-4 | NA
TGCAGCACCTTACAGGGGGAGAACACTGAAGCTTTCTTT | CSTLQGENTEAFF | TRBV29-1 | 13 | TRBD1 | TRBJ1-1 | NA
TGTGCCAGCAGTGTTCCGGGACAGGCCTTTGAAAAACTGTTTTTT | CASSVPGQAFEKLFF | TRBV25-1 | 15 | TRBD1 | TRBJ1-4 | NA
TGTGCCAGCAGTGACGGACAGCTTAACACTGAAGCTTTCTTT | CASSDGQLNTEAFF | TRBV25-1 | 14 | NA | TRBJ1-1 | NA
TGTGCTAGTGGTTTGGGGCTAGCGGCAACAGATACGCAGTATTTT | CASGLGLAATDTQYF | TRBV12-5 | 15 | TRBD2 | TRBJ2-3 | NA
TGTGCCAGCAGCTTGGACCTCGGGGTTTGGACTGAAGCTTTCTTT | CASSLDLGVWTEAFF | TRBV5-4 | 15 | NA | TRBJ1-1 | NA
TGTGCCAGCTCCCCCCATGTGCGAAATGAAAAACTGTTTTTT | CASSPHVRNEKLFF | TRBV6-1 | 14 | NA | TRBJ1-4 | NA
TGCGCCAGCAGCTTGACGGACACTGAAGCTTTCTTT | CASSLTDTEAFF | TRBV5-1 | 12 | NA | TRBJ1-1 | few
TGTGCTAGCAGCTTAGCGCTAAGAAGAGAGCAGTTCTTC | CASSLALRREQFF | TRBV7-7 | 13 | NA | TRBJ2-1 | few
TGTGCCAGCAGTGGAGGGGGCCTTATGGCTGAAGCTTTCTTT | CASSGGGLMAEAFF | TRBV2 | 14 | TRBD1 | TRBJ1-1 | few
TGTGCCTCTAATCGGCGGGGGGTTAGCACAGATACGCAGTATTTT | CASNRRGVSTDTQYF | TRBV27 | 15 | TRBD2 | TRBJ2-3 | NA
TGTGCCAGCAGCCCCCGGGACAGCAGGGCTTATAATTCACCCCTCCACTTT | CASSPRDSRAYNSPLHF | TRBV5-8 | 17 | TRBD1 | TRBJ1-6 | NA
TGTGCCAGCAGCTTGGGGTGGGGGGGGGCTTACAATGAGCAGTTCTTC | CASSLGWGGAYNEQFF | TRBV5-4 | 16 | NA | TRBJ2-1 | NA
TGCGCCAGCAGCCGAGGACAGGGTGTGGAAAAACTGTTTTTT | CASSRGQGVEKLFF | TRBV4-1 | 14 | TRBD1 | TRBJ1-4 | few
TGTGCCAGCTCTCCCAGCGGGCAAGAGACCCAGTACTTC | CASSPSGQETQYF | TRBV18 | 13 | NA | TRBJ2-5 | NA
TGTGCCAGCAGCGCCTCTAGCGGGGGGGTTTACGAGCAGTACTTC | CASSASSGGVYEQYF | TRBV5-4 | 15 | TRBD2 | TRBJ2-7 | NA
TGTGCCAGTAGTACACAGGGGGTTTCCCTTGCCACAGATACGCAGTATTTT | CASSTQGVSLATDTQYF | TRBV19 | 17 | TRBD1 | TRBJ2-3 | few
TGTGCCAGCACCCAGGGGGCCTATGGCTACACCTTC | CASTQGAYGYTF | TRBV6-5 | 12 | TRBD1 | TRBJ1-2 | NA
TGCAGCGTTGAAGATCTTCCCGCGCAGCAGTTCTTC | CSVEDLPAQQFF | TRBV29-1 | 12 | NA | TRBJ2-1 | NA
TGTGCCAGCAGCTTAGCGAGACAGGGGCGAGATACGCAGTATTTT | CASSLARQGRDTQYF | TRBV7-2 | 15 | TRBD1 | TRBJ2-3 | NA
TGTGCCAGCAGGCCGGGACTAGAAAACACCGGGGAGCTGTTTTTT | CASRPGLENTGELFF | TRBV6-1 | 15 | TRBD2 | TRBJ2-2 | NA
TGTGCCACCGGGGGATCAGCCTCTGGAAACACCATATATTTT | CATGGSASGNTIYF | TRBV6-5 | 14 | NA | TRBJ1-3 | NA
TGTGCCAGTGGCGGGGCCATGCCCACCGGGGAGCTGTTTTTT | CASGGAMPTGELFF | TRBV19 | 14 | NA | TRBJ2-2 | NA
TGTGCCAGCACAACAGGGGCAAACACCATATATTTT | CASTTGANTIYF | TRBV28 | 12 | TRBD1 | TRBJ1-3 | NA
TGTGCCAGCAGCTTAGGGACAGGGGGCGATGGCTACACCTTC | CASSLGTGGDGYTF | TRBV7-3 | 14 | TRBD1 | TRBJ1-2 | NA
TGCGCCAGCAGCTTGGGCAGGGTGGGCGACTATGGCTACACCTTC | CASSLGRVGDYGYTF | TRBV5-1 | 15 | NA | TRBJ1-2 | NA
TGCGCCAGCAGCTCCACCCTGGGAGGCTACGAGCAGTACTTC | CASSSTLGGYEQYF | TRBV5-1 | 14 | NA | TRBJ2-7 | NA
TGTGCCAGCAGCACAGGGGGGACAGGTGGTAATGAAAAACTGTTTTTT | CASSTGGTGGNEKLFF | TRBV7-9 | 16 | TRBD1 | TRBJ1-4 | NA
TGTGCCAGCGGGCTGGGACAGATAAATTCACCCCTCCACTTT | CASGLGQINSPLHF | TRBV2 | 14 | TRBD1 | TRBJ1-6 | NA
TGTGCCAGCAGTGAATTTGGGGGCGGCCGATATGGCTACACCTTC | CASSEFGGGRYGYTF | TRBV2 | 15 | NA | TRBJ1-2 | NA
TGTGCCAGCAGCGTAAAGGGGGCTGGGGAAAAACTGTTTTTT | CASSVKGAGEKLFF | TRBV9 | 14 | TRBD1 | TRBJ1-4 | NA
TGTGCCACCAGCAGAGATCCGGGCGGGCCAGATACGCAGTATTTT | CATSRDPGGPDTQYF | TRBV15 | 15 | NA | TRBJ2-3 | NA
TGCGCCAGCAGCTTGGGGCTAGCGGGAGGGGAAGAGACCCAGTACTTC | CASSLGLAGGEETQYF | TRBV5-1 | 16 | TRBD2 | TRBJ2-5 | NA
TGTGCCAGCAGTGAGAGGCCCGATTTTGGCGGGGAGCTGTTTTTT | CASSERPDFGGELFF | TRBV6-4 | 15 | NA | TRBJ2-2 | NA
TGTGCCAGCAGCCCGGCACGGACTAGCGGGGGTCTGACAGATACGCAGTATTTT | CASSPARTSGGLTDTQYF | TRBV7-8 | 18 | TRBD2 | TRBJ2-3 | once
TGTGCCAGCAGCACGGGAGAGGGGACCGGGGAGCTGTTTTTT | CASSTGEGTGELFF | TRBV9 | 14 | NA | TRBJ2-2 | NA
TGTGCCAGCAGCTCGGGACAGGGCGACGAGCAGTACTTC | CASSSGQGDEQYF | TRBV7-9 | 13 | TRBD1 | TRBJ2-7 | NA
TGTGCCAGCGGACAGGTTGATACTGAAGCTTTCTTT | CASGQVDTEAFF | TRBV18 | 12 | TRBD1 | TRBJ1-1 | NA
TGTGCCATCAGTGCAGGGGTGGATCAGCCCCAGCATTTT | CAISAGVDQPQHF | TRBV10-3 | 13 | NA | TRBJ1-5 | NA
TGCGCCAGCAGCCAAGGACAGGGTCAGACGGATGAGCAGTTCTTC | CASSQGQGQTDEQFF | TRBV5-1 | 15 | TRBD1 | TRBJ2-1 | once
TGTGCCAGCAGCTTAAAGGGGCTGGGGACTGAAGCTTTCTTT | CASSLKGLGTEAFF | TRBV11-2 | 14 | NA | TRBJ1-1 | NA
TGTGCCAGCTTTCCCGCGGGAGGTGGTTCGGATACGCAGTATTTT | CASFPAGGGSDTQYF | TRBV7-8 | 15 | TRBD2 | TRBJ2-3 | NA
TGCGCCAGCAGCCAAGATAGACAGGGCTTGAACACCGGGGAGCTGTTTTTT | CASSQDRQGLNTGELFF | TRBV4-3 | 17 | TRBD1 | TRBJ2-2 | NA
TGTGCCAGCAGCCAAGCGCGGACAGGGTCCTCTGGAAACACCATATATTTT | CASSQARTGSSGNTIYF | TRBV4-2 | 17 | TRBD1 | TRBJ1-3 | NA
TGTGCCAGCAAAAGGCTAGCGGGATCTAACAATGAGCAGTTCTTC | CASKRLAGSNNEQFF | TRBV5-4 | 15 | TRBD2 | TRBJ2-1 | few
TGTGCCAGCAGTATAAACTACGAGCAGTACTTC | CASSINYEQYF | TRBV6-5 | 11 | NA | TRBJ2-7 | NA
TGTGCCAGCAGCCGACAGGCTAATCAGCCCCAGCATTTT | CASSRQANQPQHF | TRBV7-6 | 13 | NA | TRBJ1-5 | NA
TGTGCCAGCAAACAGGGGACCTACGAGCAGTACTTC | CASKQGTYEQYF | TRBV2 | 12 | TRBD1 | TRBJ2-7 | NA
TGCAGCGTTCCTAATTCCACAGGGACCTATGGCTACACCTTC | CSVPNSTGTYGYTF | TRBV29-1 | 14 | NA | TRBJ1-2 | NA
TGTGCCAGCAGCTTATCCGGGGGGTCACCAGATACGCAGTATTTT | CASSLSGGSPDTQYF | TRBV7-3 | 15 | TRBD2 | TRBJ2-3 | NA